This passage covers 11 T cell receptor beta chains from one sample sequenced in a study of blood T cells in healthy people across ages. Next came a second PCR, run for about 7 to 12 cycles, which used a sample-barcoded 5' primer along with a J-beta primer mix. TCRdb redid the calling of the 5' RACE reads with MiXCR, one entry per CDR3 protein. This table has about 970,000 distinct CDR3 sequences, roughly 51% appearing once. What was sequenced was blood. These receptors all stem from a woman aged 55-70 years in good health.

Only a few counts were recorded for this clonotype. The chain links TRBV10-2 to TRBJ1-1; unclear D gene. Trimming pared 7 bases from V and 3 bases from J, leaving 9 bases between. CDR1 and CDR2 from the germline V gene are WSHSY and SAAADI. The CDR3 is made up of 12 amino acids. The CDR3 DNA is TGCGCCAGCACCGTCAGCGACACTGAAGCTTTCTTT. It yields the protein CASTVSDTEAFF.

Of note for this clonotype: The conserved final phenylalanine or tryptophan is absent from the CDR3, which likely points to a read error. The chain joins TRBV7-9 to TRBJ2-7, with 12 positions matching TRBD2. The length of the CDR3 is 19 residues. Per the germline V gene, CDR1 is SEHNR and CDR2 is FQNEAQ (reference sequence). The V and J ends lost 4 bases and 0 bases, in that order; junction bases with no gene match: 13. CDR3 sequence: CASSSSTSGSGLSSYEQYL. Here the CDR3 DNA reads TGTGCCAGCAGCTCCTCGACTAGCGGGAGTGGGTTGAGCTCCTACGAGCAGTACCTC.

With regard to this clonotype: Being one base from a much bigger clone, this may be a read error. This rearrangement joins TRBV25-1 to TRBJ2-7, with D possibly TRBD2 on 6 matching bases. The V gene's germline CDR1 is MGHDK and CDR2 SYGVNS. CDR3 length equals 16 residues. V lost 1 base and J lost 1, with 14 bases in between. CDR3 sequence reads: CASSESGRAGSYEQYF. In DNA form, the CDR3 reads TGTGCCAGCAGTGAATCGGGTCGAGCGGGTTCCTACGAGCAGTACTTC.

This chain connects TRBV12-3 or TRBV12-4 to TRBJ1-2; D perhaps matches TRBD1 (5 bases). V lost 3 bases and J 3 bases, leaving 11 bases between the germline ends. The CDR3 covers 14 residues. The CDR3 loop reads CASSFQGMDYGYTF. The CDR3 DNA sequence: TGTGCCAGCAGTTTTCAGGGTATGGACTATGGCTACACCTTC.

The chain joins TRBV9 to TRBJ2-1, with a possible D match to TRBD2 (5 bases). CDR1 and CDR2 (germline): SGDLS, YYNGEE. Trimming left V 3 bases short and J 0 bases short, with 22 bases between. The CDR3 is 19 amino acids. CDR3 coding DNA: TGTGCCAGCAGCGGCGGGCCCCTAGGGAAGTCGAGCTCCTACAATGAGCAGTTCTTC. This encodes CASSGGPLGKSSSYNEQFF.

V gene TRBV7-2 combines with J gene TRBJ2-7; 7 nucleotides line up with TRBD1. The ends lost 1 base at V and 6 bases at J; junction bases unmatched: 12. CDR3 length: 16 residues. Germline V CDR1 and CDR2: SGHTA, FQGNSA. As DNA, the CDR3 is TGTGCCAGCAGCTTAGAGGGGACAGCGTTCTGGTCCGAGCAGTACTTC. Its protein product is CASSLEGTAFWSEQYF.

This sequence joins TRBV27 and TRBJ2-5; D is ambiguous. The CDR3 runs to 16 residues. V was cut by 6 bases and J by 0 bases, with 17 bases left in between. Germline V gene lookup returns CDR1 MNHEY and CDR2 SMNVEV (reference sequence). The CDR3: CASRPGVLTYQETQYF. The CDR3 DNA sequence: TGTGCCAGCAGACCAGGTGTGCTCACGTACCAAGAGACCCAGTACTTC.

The V and J genes are TRBV18 and TRBJ2-5; D possibly corresponds to TRBD2 (5 bases). The better agreement between TRBJ2-7 and the DNA end casts doubt on the J call. The CDR3 consists of 13 residues. The germline CDR1 and CDR2 sequences are KGHSH and LQKENI. CDR3 protein: CATSWREGYEQYF. CDR3 nucleotides: TGTGCCACCTCCTGGCGCGAGGGCTACGAGCAGTACTTC.

In DNA, the CDR3 is TGTGCCAGCGCGGGTAGGGGTACTGAAGCTTTCTTT. Protein product: CASAGRGTEAFF. The chain couples TRBV6-5 to TRBJ1-1; tentatively, D is TRBD1 (5 bases). In germline, CDR1 is MNHEY, CDR2 SVGAGI. The CDR3 extends over 12 amino acids. Trimming removed 8 bases from V and 5 bases from J, with 12 bases in between.

This chain joins TRBV28 and TRBJ2-3; D call uncertain. Germline CDR1 reads MDHEN; CDR2 reads SYDVKM. V lost 5 bases, J lost 3 bases, and 9 bases lay in between. This CDR3 comprises 13 residues. The CDR3 protein is CASSAVFTDTQYF. CDR3 sequence (DNA): TGTGCCAGCAGTGCTGTTTTTACAGATACGCAGTATTTT. Combining the CDR3 with reference TRBV28 and TRBJ2-3 gives the whole variable domain DVKVTQSSRYLVKRTGEKVFLECVQDMDHENMFWYRQDPGLGLRLIYFSYDVKMKEKGDIPEGYSVSREKKERFSLILESASTNQTSMYLCASSAVFTDTQYFGPGTRLTVL.

The chain is built from TRBV2 and TRBJ2-3; 10 bases fit TRBD2. Germline V gives CDR1 SNHLY, CDR2 FYNNEI. The CDR3 covers 14 residues. V was pared by 4 bases and J by 7 bases, with 5 bases of the junction left unmatched. Here the CDR3 reads CASSASGRAHTQYF. The CDR3, as DNA: TGTGCCAGCAGTGCTAGCGGGAGAGCCCATACGCAGTATTTT.